This TCR beta chain was captured by sequencing in a study of T-cell reconstitution after alpha-beta-depleted transplantation in children (dated by TCRdb to about 2016). For context, the study as a whole: Using TCR repertoire profiling, the study followed T-cell immune reconstitution in a quantitative way in children after TCRalphabeta/CD19-depleted allogeneic hematopoietic cell transplantation.

The intended sense of this specimen's treatment or condition label: allogeneic hematopoietic cell transplantation with graft depleted of TCRalphabeta T cells and CD19 B cells. Transplant recipients were children who received TCRalphabeta/CD19-depleted allogeneic hematopoietic cell grafts. On the study overall, not on this receptor specifically: The high TCRbeta diversity at day 60 in some patients was ascribed to recipient T cells and intrathymic progenitors that had survived conditioning. The frequencies of hyperexpanded clones fell over the following months, and after one year, T-cell counts and TCRbeta diversity were mostly attributed to newly produced T cells. About two months after transplant, the apparently early recovery of alphabetaT-cell counts reportedly depended on just several hundred clones that had expanded rapidly and came from non-depleted graft cells.

As for this clonotype: Its antigen specificity is not known. No base-level quality is on record; no much larger clone is a single base apart.

Library preparation was by PCR. TCRdb shows the sequencer as Illumina HiSeq 2500. Molecular barcoding was employed in the preparation of TCR libraries, with unique molecular identifiers being used to normalize TCRbeta repertoire quantification. TCRdb cleaned the public reads at Q25 with fastp, built clones with MiXCR and kept in-frame beta chains. Under each unique CDR3 protein, matching rows form one entry showing the most common genes and DNA. This sample holds 98,000 or so distinct CDR3 sequences; more than 20% were observed only once. The ten top clones hold about 21% of the sample. The sequence was collected from a boy aged 2-15 years with acute lymphoblastic leukemia, due to receive a stem cell transplant. Here the sequenced sample was PBMCs, taken before TCRalphabeta/CD19-depleted stem cell transplant.

Here the CDR3 is given as CASLGSGIGDTQYF. The DNA is as follows: TGTGCCAGCTTGGGTAGCGGGATCGGGGATACGCAGTATTTT. The chain links TRBV7-2 with TRBJ2-3, with TRBD2 identical over 8 junction bases. Looking up the germline V gene yields CDR1 SGHTA and CDR2 FQGNSA. Germline trimming amounts to 8 bases on V and 6 bases on J, with 10 as the count of junction bases outside the gene matches. The CDR3 numbers 14 residues from cysteine through phenylalanine. Only the CDR3 part of the read is kept: 42 bases, read in frame from the first base.